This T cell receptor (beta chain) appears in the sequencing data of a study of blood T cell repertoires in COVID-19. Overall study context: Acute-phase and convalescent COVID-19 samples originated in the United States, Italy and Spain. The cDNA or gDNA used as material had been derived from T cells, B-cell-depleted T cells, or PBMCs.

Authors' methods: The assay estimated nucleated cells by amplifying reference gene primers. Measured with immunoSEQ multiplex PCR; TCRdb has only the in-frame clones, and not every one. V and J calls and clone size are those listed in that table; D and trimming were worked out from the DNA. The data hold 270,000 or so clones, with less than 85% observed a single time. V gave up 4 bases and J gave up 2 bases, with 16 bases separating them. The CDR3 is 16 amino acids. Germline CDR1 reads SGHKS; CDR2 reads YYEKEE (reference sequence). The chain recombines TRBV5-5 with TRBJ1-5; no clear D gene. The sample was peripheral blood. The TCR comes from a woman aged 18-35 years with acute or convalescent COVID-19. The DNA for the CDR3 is TGTGCCAGCAGCCCCATCTCCGGGAGAGGCAATCAGCCCCAGCATTTT. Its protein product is CASSPISGRGNQPQHF.